The 19 T cell receptor beta chains below come from one sample, sequenced in a study of blood T cell repertoires in COVID-19. Assay: immunoSEQ multiplex PCR; the TCRdb copy retains only in-frame clones and omits some. The table includes around 260,000 clones, more than 85% detected once. The sample consisted of peripheral blood. All receptors derive from a man aged 25 to 45 with acute or convalescent COVID-19.

The chain uses TRBV28 and TRBJ2-7, with TRBD1 matching over 8 bases. Germline V gene sequence: CDR1 MDHEN, CDR2 SYDVKM. The CDR3 has 15 amino acids. Germline trimming cut 3 bases from V and 3 bases from J; bases unmatched to any gene: 7. CDR3 nucleotide sequence: TGTGCCAGCAGTTTGGGTGGGGACAGGAGCTACGAGCAGTACTTC. Protein: CASSLGGDRSYEQYF.

The chain links TRBV9 to TRBJ2-3; TRBD1 matches 7 bases. The ends lost 3 bases at V and 6 bases at J; junction bases unmatched: 4. The V gene's germline CDR1 is SGDLS and CDR2 YYNGEE. The CDR3 extends over 13 amino acids. The CDR3 nucleotides read TGTGCCAGCAGCGCTACAGGGGTGGATACGCAGTATTTT. It yields the protein CASSATGVDTQYF.

This chain uses TRBV3-1 (or the pseudogene TRBV3-2) with TRBJ2-1; the match to TRBD1 covers 9 bases. The germline V gene encodes CDR1 LGHDT and CDR2 YNNKEL (reference sequence). The CDR3 has 16 amino acids. J lost 9 bases, V lost 4 bases, and 13 bases had no gene match. CDR3 coding DNA: TGTGCCAGCAGCCCCACCTACGGGACAGGGCGCCTTGAGCAGTTCTTC. This gives the protein CASSPTYGTGRLEQFF.

The rearrangement links TRBV11-3 to TRBJ1-1; D is unresolved. The CDR3 has 13 residues. V shed 4 bases and J shed 3 bases, with 9 bases lying between them. The germline gives CDR1 SGHNT, CDR2 YENEEA. The CDR3 region has the DNA TGTGCCAGCAGCTATTTACAGCACACTGAAGCTTTCTTT. Residues: CASSYLQHTEAFF.

This clone came up a few times. The chain couples TRBV9 to TRBJ1-2, with D possibly TRBD1 on 5 matching bases. Deletions cut 4 bases from V and 7 bases from J, with 17 bases between. The CDR3 has 14 residues. Germline V gene lookup returns CDR1 SGDLS and CDR2 YYNGEE. CDR3 nucleotides: TGTGCCAGCAGCTCCCGCGGGGCGGGGAGTGGCTACACCTTC. Amino acids: CASSSRGAGSGYTF.

The chain links TRBV5-1 to TRBJ1-4; 7 bases are shared with TRBD1. CDR1 is SGHRS and CDR2 is YFSETQ in the germline V gene. CDR3 length: 14 residues. J was trimmed by 5 bases and V by 5 bases; bases with no gene match: 6. Here the CDR3 reads CASRVTGSNEKLFF. CDR3 nucleotides: TGCGCCAGCAGGGTGACAGGGTCCAATGAAAAACTGTTTTTT.

This chain uses TRBV30 with TRBJ2-1; D uncertain. V was pared by 4 bases and J by 7 bases, with 8 bases between. CDR1 and CDR2 from the germline V gene are GTSNPN and SVGIG (reference sequence). The CDR3 loop spans 11 amino acids. CDR3 bases: TGTGCCTGGAACAGCCTGAATGAGCAGTTCTTC. It encodes CAWNSLNEQFF.

By frequency in the sample, this clone is medium-sized. The V gene is TRBV2, the J gene TRBJ1-2; D call uncertain. Germline CDR1 reads SNHLY; CDR2 reads FYNNEI. The ends were cut back, 6 bases at V and 4 bases at J, with 15 bases in the middle. The CDR3 runs to 14 residues. The DNA of the CDR3 is TGTGCCAGCAGGTCAGACTCTACGCTCTATGGCTACACCTTC. This sequence encodes CASRSDSTLYGYTF.

The chain joins TRBV5-4 to TRBJ1-2, with 7 bases fitting TRBD1. V trimming: 3 bases; J trimming: 5 bases; junction bases outside the gene matches: 1. The CDR3 consists of 12 residues. Germline V gene lookup returns CDR1 SGHNT and CDR2 YYREEE (reference sequence). CDR3 DNA: TGTGCCAGCAGCTCCAGGGGGTATGGCTACACCTTC. Its translation is CASSSRGYGYTF. Full variable domain (remainder filled in from reference TRBV5-4 and TRBJ1-2): ETGVTQSPTHLIKTRGQQVTLRCSSQSGHNTVSWYQQALGQGPQFIFQYYREEENGRGNFPPRFSGLQFPNYSSELNVNALELDDSALYLCASSSRGYGYTFGSGTRLTVV.

The chain is built from TRBV27 and TRBJ2-7; weak D call: TRBD1 (5 bases). This CDR3 is 11 amino acids long. CDR1 is MNHEY and CDR2 is SMNVEV in the germline V gene (reference sequence). The V and J ends lost 6 bases and 3 bases respectively, with 6 bases between them. CDR3 DNA: TGTGCCAGCAGGCAGGGCTACGAGCAGTACTTC. Translation gives CASRQGYEQYF.

The V call is TRBV29-1, the J call TRBJ1-1; D perhaps matches TRBD1 (5 bases). Germline V gives CDR1 SQVTM, CDR2 ANQGSEA. The length of the CDR3 is 14 residues. Deletions cut 4 bases from V and 5 bases from J, with 17 bases between. CDR3 DNA: TGCAGCGTTGCCGGGTCTCGGGGGAGGACTGAAGCTTTCTTT. This codes for CSVAGSRGRTEAFF.

The chain has TRBV10-3 and TRBJ2-1; D is undetermined. Germline CDR1 is ENHRY and CDR2 is SYGVKD. CDR3 length: 12 amino acids. V was shortened by 5 bases and J by 4 bases, with 6 bases between the two germline ends. The CDR3 is CAISPEYNEQFF. In DNA, the CDR3 is TGTGCCATCAGTCCCGAGTACAATGAGCAGTTCTTC.

The V call is TRBV5-1, the J call TRBJ2-3; the match to TRBD2 covers 13 bases. CDR1 is SGHRS and CDR2 is YFSETQ in the germline V gene. CDR3 length: 16 residues. The junction had 7 bases not matched to a gene; V was cut back by 4 bases and J by 5 bases. CDR3 region: CASSQGLAGVLDTQYF. The CDR3 DNA sequence: TGCGCCAGCAGCCAAGGACTAGCGGGAGTATTAGATACGCAGTATTTT.

This chain uses TRBV10-2 with TRBJ1-5, with a tentative D call TRBD1 (6 bases). Germline V gene data show CDR1 as WSHSY and CDR2 as SAAADI. The germline V and J ends were trimmed by 6 bases and 6 bases, with 21 bases remaining between them. The CDR3 runs 16 residues. CDR3 in amino acids: CASRESGSGGGQPQHF. The DNA for the CDR3 is TGCGCCAGCAGGGAATCAGGGAGTGGGGGCGGTCAGCCCCAGCATTTT.

The rearrangement joins TRBV7-2 to TRBJ1-6; no firm D call. The CDR3 extends over 15 amino acids. Deletions cut 3 bases from V and 9 bases from J, with 15 bases between. CDR1 is SGHTA, CDR2 FQGNSA, per germline. CDR3 DNA sequence: TGTGCCAGCAGCTTTATGTCCCTAGGCCCTTCACCCCTCCACTTT. Encoded protein: CASSFMSLGPSPLHF.

This sequence joins TRBV5-1 and TRBJ2-2, with a tentative D call TRBD1 (5 bases). Germline CDR1 SGHRS, CDR2 YFSETQ. The germline V and J ends were trimmed by 7 bases and 4 bases, with 14 bases remaining between them. This CDR3 region has 14 residues. The CDR3 nucleotides read TGCGCCAGCTGCGAAGGGGTGGGCACCGGGGAGCTGTTTTTT. The encoded protein is CASCEGVGTGELFF.

The rearrangement uses TRBV7-8 and TRBJ1-6; TRBD1 agrees at 7 bases. The germline V gene has CDR1 SGHVS and CDR2 FQNEAQ. V shed 5 bases and J 9 bases; nucleotides not matched to a gene: 13. The CDR3 runs to 16 residues. The chain's CDR3 is CASSQAGRDSPSPLHF. DNA for the CDR3: TGTGCCAGCAGCCAGGCGGGTCGGGACAGTCCTTCACCCCTCCACTTT.

The chain employs TRBV9 and TRBJ2-5; a weak D match, TRBD1 (7 bases). This CDR3 region has 13 residues. V lost 4 bases and J 5 bases, leaving 12 bases between the germline ends. CDR1 is SGDLS and CDR2 is YYNGEE in the germline V gene. The CDR3 DNA reads as TGTGCCAGCAGCTTACAGGGGAGGGAGACCCAGTACTTC. Amino acids: CASSLQGRETQYF.

The gene calls are TRBV25-1 and TRBJ2-3, with TRBD2 matching 10 bases. CDR3 length equals 14 residues. Germline CDR1 and CDR2: MGHDK and SYGVNS. Losses at the gene ends were 6 bases for V and 7 bases for J; bases not matched to a gene: 7. The CDR3 loop reads CASSLAGGRNTQYF. CDR3 coding DNA: TGTGCCAGCAGCTTAGCGGGAGGAAGGAATACGCAGTATTTT. Complete variable domain (other parts from reference TRBV25-1 and TRBJ2-3): EADIYQTPRYLVIGTGKKITLECSQTMGHDKMYWYQQDPGMELHLIHYSYGVNSTEKGDLSSESTVSRIRTEHFPLTLESARPSHTSQYLCASSLAGGRNTQYFGPGTRLTVL.